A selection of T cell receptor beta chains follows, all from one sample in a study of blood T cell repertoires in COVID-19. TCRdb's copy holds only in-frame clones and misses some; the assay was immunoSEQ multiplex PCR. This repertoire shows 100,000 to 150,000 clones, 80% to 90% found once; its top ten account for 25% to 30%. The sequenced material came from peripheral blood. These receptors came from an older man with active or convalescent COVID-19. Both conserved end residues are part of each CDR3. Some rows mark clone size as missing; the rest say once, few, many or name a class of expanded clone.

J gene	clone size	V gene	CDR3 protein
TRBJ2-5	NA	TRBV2	CASSASGSLGETQYF
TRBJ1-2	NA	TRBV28	CASERPGGYTF
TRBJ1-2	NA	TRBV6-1	CASSEAYSLYGYTF
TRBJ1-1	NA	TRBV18	CASSPQDSWNTEAFF
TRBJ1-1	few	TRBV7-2	CASSLAARGLTEAFF
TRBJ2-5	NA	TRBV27	CASSFSGSGRGETQYF
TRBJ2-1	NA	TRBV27	CASFGDRYNEQFF
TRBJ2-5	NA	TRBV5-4	CASSLAEGTQYF
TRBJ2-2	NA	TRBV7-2	CASSLVLEPGELFF
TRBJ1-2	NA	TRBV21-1	CASSKGGPGPFYGYTF
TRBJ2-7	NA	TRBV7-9	CASSATSYEQYF
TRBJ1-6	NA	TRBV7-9	CASSLVQYNSPLHF
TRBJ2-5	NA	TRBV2	CASSTTGTSKETQYF
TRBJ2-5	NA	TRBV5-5	CASSPLPAGGPETQYF
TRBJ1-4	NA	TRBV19	CASRPTATNEKLFF
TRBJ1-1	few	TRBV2	CASSPGQGSTEAFF
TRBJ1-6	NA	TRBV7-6	CASSSGQGVNSPLHF
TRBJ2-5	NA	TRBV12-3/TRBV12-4	CASSRDRGETQYF
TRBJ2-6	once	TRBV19	CASSIDFNREMYGANVLTF
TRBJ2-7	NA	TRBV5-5	CASRKGTSGGSYEQYF
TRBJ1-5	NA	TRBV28	CASSLGTASNQPQHF
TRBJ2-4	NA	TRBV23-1	CASSQFAGTGNRLAKNIQYF
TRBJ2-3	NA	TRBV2	CASSDGPQRRLTDTQYF
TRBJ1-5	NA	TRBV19	CASSIPRQGSQPQHF
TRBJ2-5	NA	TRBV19	CASSDRVGQETQYF
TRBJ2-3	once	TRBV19	CASSPRGLIDTQYF
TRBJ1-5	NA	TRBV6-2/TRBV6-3	CASSYEGGRNQPQHF
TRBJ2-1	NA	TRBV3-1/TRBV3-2	CASSLTPQDHNEQFF
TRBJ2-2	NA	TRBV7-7	CASSDIAGGAGELFF
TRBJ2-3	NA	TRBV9	CASSGRLAGGTDTQYF
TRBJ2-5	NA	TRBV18	CASSPSGTQGAQYF
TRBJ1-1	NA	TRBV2	CASRGPGGTEAFF
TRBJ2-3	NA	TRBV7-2	CASSLVTGSDTQYF